This T cell receptor (beta chain) derives from a study of blood T cells in healthy people across ages. A second PCR of 7 to 11 cycles used a sample-barcoded 5' primer and a J-beta primer mix. TCRdb fed the 5' RACE reads into MiXCR, producing one record per CDR3 protein. The sample lists roughly 1,100,000 distinct CDR3 sequences; almost 25% were seen once. The germline V gene has CDR1 MGHDK and CDR2 SYGVNS. V lost 6 bases to trimming and J lost 6 bases, with 13 bases between them. The CDR3 is 13 residues long. The same specimen was also included in a second study, on T cells of mothers and their children.

The chain is built from TRBV25-1 and TRBJ2-3; D possibly corresponds to TRBD1 (6 bases). Sequenced sample: blood. This TCR was sampled from a girl aged 2-9 years in good health. The CDR3: CASSHRAIDTQYF. The CDR3 bases are TGTGCCAGCAGCCACAGGGCCATCGATACGCAGTATTTT.